A single sample gave rise to the 10 T cell receptor beta chains below, sequenced in a study of T-cell memory formation after mild COVID-19. Each CDR3 protein is one row after TCRdb ran MiXCR on the 5' RACE reads. The sample has around 340,000 distinct CDR3 sequences; roughly 15% are singletons. The sequenced material came from PBMCs or a T cell subset sorted from them (not recorded which). The source of these receptors is a young man who had mild COVID-19 (a few samples of this study predate the infection). Cell type and time point are not known.

This clonotype was seen more than once but under ten times. The V gene is TRBV7-9, the J gene TRBJ2-7; D uncertain. CDR1 is SEHNR, CDR2 FQNEAQ, per germline (reference sequence). The CDR3 consists of 13 residues. Trimming stripped 5 bases from V and 2 bases from J, with 10 bases between. This chain's CDR3 is CASSQDGTYEQYV. The CDR3 DNA reads as TGTGCCAGCAGCCAGGACGGCACCTACGAGCAGTACGTC.

The chain uses TRBV20-1 and TRBJ2-3, with D possibly TRBD2 on 6 matching bases. The CDR3 extends over 15 amino acids. V was cut by 5 bases and J by 0 bases, with 15 bases left in between. Germline values: CDR1 DFQATT, CDR2 SNEGSKA (reference sequence). In DNA form, the CDR3 reads TGCAGTGCTCCCTCTGCGGGACTTAGCACAGATACGCAGTATTTT. Protein product: CSAPSAGLSTDTQYF.

This clonotype was counted only a few times. The chain has TRBV5-1 and TRBJ2-5; 7 bases agree with TRBD1. The CDR3 extends over 13 amino acids. Looked up from germline, CDR1 is SGHRS and CDR2 is YFSETQ. J gave up 5 bases and V 4 bases, and 5 bases lay outside the gene matches. CDR3 in amino acids: CASSKDRDETQYF. The CDR3 DNA reads as TGCGCCAGCAGCAAAGACAGGGATGAGACCCAGTACTTC.

This clonotype was seen a few times. The CDR3 sequence is CASMEGGEGNQPQHF. In nucleotides, the CDR3 is TGCGCCAGCATGGAAGGGGGTGAGGGCAATCAGCCCCAGCATTTT. This rearrangement joins TRBV5-1 to TRBJ1-5; D perhaps matches TRBD1 (6 bases). V was pared by 6 bases and J by 2 bases, with 15 bases between. Germline assignment: CDR1 SGHRS and CDR2 YFSETQ. The CDR3 is 15 residues long.

The sample holds many counts of this clonotype. The rearrangement joins TRBV5-1 to TRBJ2-5; TRBD2 is a possible D gene (5 bases). Trimming took 1 base from V and 7 from J, leaving 14 bases between them. The CDR3 runs to 14 residues. Germline CDR1 is SGHRS and CDR2 is YFSETQ. In nucleotides, the CDR3 is TGCGCCAGCAGCTTGAGGTCCGAGGCGGGGACCCAGTACTTC. It translates to CASSLRSEAGTQYF.

V gene TRBV19 combines with J gene TRBJ2-2; D assignment may be TRBD1 or TRBD2 (5 bases each). The germline gives CDR1 LNHDA, CDR2 SQIVND (reference sequence). V lost 6 bases, J lost 7 bases, and 15 bases lay in between. There are 14 residues in the CDR3. The CDR3 sequence is CASRKSGAIGELFF. The CDR3 DNA is TGTGCCAGTAGAAAATCCGGGGCCATCGGGGAGCTGTTTTTT.

The table lists this clonotype with a few counts. The gene calls are TRBV20-1 and TRBJ2-3; 9 nucleotides align to TRBD1. The CDR3 sequence is 16 residues long. Trimming cost V 2 bases and J 2 bases; bases outside gene matches: 8. CDR1 and CDR2 from the germline V gene are DFQATT and SNEGSKA (reference sequence). The CDR3 sequence is CSARMPGQGLTDTQYF. As DNA, the CDR3 is TGCAGTGCTAGAATGCCGGGACAGGGACTCACAGATACGCAGTATTTT.

This clonotype was seen only a few times. This sequence joins TRBV6-5 and TRBJ1-5; D remains unclear. The V end was cut by 6 bases, the J end by 5 bases, with 11 bases between. The germline CDR1 and CDR2 sequences are MNHEY and SVGAGI. This CDR3 has 13 amino acids. CDR3 in amino acids: CASSRTPDQPQHF. The CDR3 nucleotides are TGTGCCAGCAGCCGTACCCCAGATCAGCCCCAGCATTTT.

This chain joins TRBV19 and TRBJ2-5; D gene ambiguous. V was shortened by 0 bases and J by 13 bases, with 9 bases between the two germline ends. Germline V CDR1 and CDR2: LNHDA, SQIVND (reference sequence). The CDR3 has 11 amino acids. For the CDR3, the DNA is TGTGCCAGTAGTATAGATCTGGAAGTGTACTTC. This gives the protein CASSIDLEVYF.

The chain carries TRBV12-3 or TRBV12-4 and TRBJ2-3; D call uncertain. V was trimmed by 3 bases and J by 6 bases, leaving 10 bases between them. This CDR3 contains 13 residues. The CDR3 reads CASSFGPSDTQYF. As DNA, the CDR3 is TGTGCCAGCAGTTTTGGCCCCTCGGATACGCAGTATTTT.